A single sample is the source of the 19 T cell receptor beta chains below, sequenced in a study of OX40 agonist ivuxolimab in advanced cancers. TCRdb's copy holds only in-frame clones and misses some; the assay was immunoSEQ multiplex PCR. The sample has tens of thousands of clones; 80% to 95% are singletons. Here the sequenced sample was CD4+ or CD8+ T cells sorted from blood, taken in a trial of the OX40 agonist ivuxolimab. All receptors come from an adult with an advanced solid tumor such as melanoma, head and neck, liver or kidney cancer.

The chain joins TRBV29-1 to TRBJ2-2; unclear D gene. V was trimmed by 2 bases and J by 2 bases, leaving 6 bases between them. The CDR3 is made up of 13 amino acids. Per the germline V gene, CDR1 is SQVTM and CDR2 is ANQGSEA. The DNA for the CDR3 is TGCAGCGTTGAATCCACTAACACCGGGGAGCTGTTTTTT. Amino acid sequence: CSVESTNTGELFF.

The chain is built from TRBV5-1 and TRBJ2-1; either TRBD1 or TRBD2 may supply D (6 bases each). Trimming removed 1 base from V and 8 bases from J, with 22 bases in between. CDR1 is SGHRS and CDR2 is YFSETQ in the germline V gene. There are 17 residues in the CDR3. CDR3 nucleotide sequence: TGCGCCAGCAGCTTGTTAGGGGTGGCGGGGACACTGGATGAGCAGTTCTTC. Translation: CASSLLGVAGTLDEQFF.

In nucleotides, the CDR3 is TGTGCCAGCAGTAGACTAGCGGGGGGCACAGATACGCAGTATTTT. Its translation is CASSRLAGGTDTQYF. The chain is built from TRBV6-5 and TRBJ2-3; 12 bases fit TRBD2. V was pared by 5 bases and J by 1 base, with 1 base of the junction left unmatched. The CDR3 is 15 residues long. Per germline, CDR1 MNHEY and CDR2 SVGAGI.

The V and J genes are TRBV4-1 and TRBJ2-7; 9 bases fit TRBD1. Germline V gene data show CDR1 as MGHRA and CDR2 as YSYEKL. V gave up 1 base and J gave up 3 bases; unmatched junction bases: 7. The CDR3 totals 16 residues. The CDR3 protein is CASSQGGQGRVYEQYF. DNA of the CDR3: TGCGCCAGCAGCCAAGGGGGACAGGGACGGGTCTACGAGCAGTACTTC.

The chain couples TRBV5-4 to TRBJ2-3; no reliable D call. This CDR3 contains 14 residues. The germline gives CDR1 SGHNT, CDR2 YYREEE (reference sequence). Deletions cut 3 bases from V and 2 bases from J, with 10 bases between. The CDR3 bases are TGTGCCAGCAGCTCAATCTCCCACACAGATACGCAGTATTTT. Protein sequence: CASSSISHTDTQYF.

The rearrangement joins TRBV9 to TRBJ2-7; 8 positions match TRBD1. The germline gives CDR1 SGDLS, CDR2 YYNGEE. The CDR3 runs 13 residues. V shed 7 bases and J 1 base; nucleotides not matched to a gene: 4. The CDR3 region is CASGQGLSYEQYF. The CDR3 DNA reads TGTGCCAGCGGACAGGGTTTATCCTACGAGCAGTACTTC. Full variable domain (rest looked up from reference TRBV9 and TRBJ2-7): DSGVTQTPKHLITATGQRVTLRCSPRSGDLSVYWYQQSLDQGLQFLIQYYNGEERAKGNILERFSAQQFPDLHSELNLSSLELGDSALYFCASGQGLSYEQYFGPGTRLTVT.

The V and J genes are TRBV11-2 and TRBJ2-7, with D hard to call. CDR3 size: 14 residues. Trimming left V 0 bases short and J 3 bases short, with 9 bases between. CDR1 SGHAT and CDR2 FQNNGV come from the germline V gene. The CDR3 loop is CASSLENVNYEQYF. CDR3 sequence (DNA): TGTGCCAGCAGCTTAGAGAACGTTAACTACGAGCAGTACTTC.

The chain carries TRBV19 and TRBJ1-5; a weak D match, TRBD1 (5 bases). Germline V gene data show CDR1 as LNHDA and CDR2 as SQIVND (reference sequence). With 2 bases removed from V and 1 base from J, the gap between germline ends came to 15 bases. The CDR3 sequence is 17 residues long. This CDR3 reads CASSIRKAGWSNQPQHF. The CDR3 DNA reads TGTGCCAGTAGTATAAGAAAGGCAGGGTGGAGCAATCAGCCCCAGCATTTT. The complete variable domain, with remaining parts taken from reference TRBV19 and TRBJ1-5, reads DGGITQSPKYLFRKEGQNVTLSCEQNLNHDAMYWYRQDPGQGLRLIYYSQIVNDFQKGDIAEGYSVSREKKESFPLTVTSAQKNPTAFYLCASSIRKAGWSNQPQHFGDGTRLSIL.

The V call is TRBV5-1, the J call TRBJ1-2; unclear D gene. Germline values: CDR1 SGHRS, CDR2 YFSETQ. V lost 3 bases and J 3 bases, leaving 9 bases between the germline ends. The CDR3 sequence is 13 residues long. CDR3 nucleotides: TGCGCCAGCAGCTCACATTCGTACTATGGCTACACCTTC. Translating gives CASSSHSYYGYTF.

The V and J genes are TRBV4-1 and TRBJ2-1, with 8 bases that match TRBD2. Germline V gene sequence: CDR1 MGHRA, CDR2 YSYEKL. This CDR3 has 15 amino acids. Trimming removed 4 bases from V and 7 bases from J; junction bases left unmatched: 9. CDR3 amino acids: CASSPPGGPGNEQFF. CDR3 sequence (DNA): TGCGCCAGCAGCCCCCCGGGGGGGCCTGGGAATGAGCAGTTCTTC.

V gene TRBV19 combines with J gene TRBJ1-5, with D possibly matching TRBD1 (5 bases). Trimming stripped 5 bases from V and 5 bases from J, with 16 bases between. This CDR3 contains 15 residues. Per germline, CDR1 LNHDA and CDR2 SQIVND (reference sequence). For the CDR3, the DNA is TGTGCCAGTAGTCCGGGACTCCGAATGCATCAGCCCCAGCATTTT. It yields the protein CASSPGLRMHQPQHF.

J is TRBJ1-1 and V is TRBV10-3; no firm D call. The germline V gene has CDR1 ENHRY and CDR2 SYGVKD. The V and J ends lost 0 bases and 3 bases respectively, with 5 bases between them. There are 13 residues in the CDR3. The CDR3 reads CAISESWDTEAFF. As DNA, the CDR3 is TGTGCCATCAGTGAGTCCTGGGACACTGAAGCTTTCTTT.

This chain joins TRBV29-1 and TRBJ1-2; D gene unclear. CDR1 is SQVTM, CDR2 ANQGSEA, per germline. This CDR3 region has 13 residues. The V end lost 4 bases, the J end lost 6 bases, and 15 bases lay between the germline ends. The DNA for the CDR3 is TGCAGCGTTGTCGGGGAGGCAGGCGATGGCTACACCTTC. Encoded protein: CSVVGEAGDGYTF.

This chain connects TRBV27 to TRBJ1-2; D remains ambiguous. This CDR3 comprises 14 residues. Germline lookup yields CDR1 MNHEY and CDR2 SMNVEV (reference sequence). Trimming took off 5 bases at V and 4 bases at J, with 14 bases between the two ends. The CDR3 protein is CASSRRQEGYGYTF. As DNA, the CDR3 is TGTGCCAGCAGTAGACGCCAGGAGGGCTATGGCTACACCTTC.

This chain joins TRBV6-1 and TRBJ2-7, with D unresolved. The V and J ends lost 1 base and 3 bases respectively, with 13 bases between them. The CDR3 is 15 amino acids. The germline V gene encodes CDR1 MNHNS and CDR2 SASEGT. The DNA of the CDR3 is TGTGCCAGCAGTGAAGTGGGGTCAGCGTACTACGAGCAGTACTTC. This encodes CASSEVGSAYYEQYF.

J is TRBJ2-1 and V is TRBV13, with D possibly matching TRBD1 (5 bases). CDR3 size: 15 residues. CDR1 PRHDT and CDR2 FYEKMQ come from the germline V gene (reference sequence). V lost 2 bases and J lost 5, with 13 bases in between. CDR3 loop: CASSLFPDRNNEQFF. DNA for the CDR3: TGTGCCAGCAGCTTATTCCCCGACAGAAACAATGAGCAGTTCTTC.

This chain uses TRBV14 with TRBJ1-1, with D possibly TRBD1 on 6 matching bases. The germline gives CDR1 SGHDN, CDR2 FVKESK. This CDR3 comprises 14 residues. Trimming stripped 4 bases from V and 3 bases from J, with 12 bases between. For the CDR3, the DNA is TGTGCCAGCAGCCCCAGAGGGGGTCACACTGAAGCTTTCTTT. This encodes CASSPRGGHTEAFF.

The genes are TRBV12-5 and TRBJ2-5; 8 bases align to TRBD2. This CDR3 comprises 15 residues. The V and J ends lost 5 bases and 4 bases, in that order; junction bases with no gene match: 9. In germline, CDR1 is LGHNT, CDR2 FRNRAP. The CDR3 DNA reads TGTGCTAGTGGTGGGGGCCGGGGGGGCCGAGAGACCCAGTACTTC. Its translation: CASGGGRGGRETQYF.

This chain connects TRBV5-1 to TRBJ2-7; D could derive from TRBD1 or TRBD2 (5 bases each). The CDR3 contains 17 residues. V lost 0 bases to trimming and J lost 2 bases, with 18 bases between them. In germline, CDR1 is SGHRS, CDR2 YFSETQ. CDR3 bases: TGCGCCAGCAGCTTGGCGTGGGAGACAAGGGGCCCCTACGAGCAGTACTTC. Its protein is CASSLAWETRGPYEQYF.